These 28 T cell receptor beta chains originate from one sample sequenced in a study of OX40 agonist ivuxolimab in advanced cancers. TCRdb's table, derived via immunoSEQ multiplex PCR, lists solely in-frame clones and lacks some. The table records more than 85,000 clones, 90% of them present only once. The input for sequencing was CD4+ or CD8+ T cells sorted from blood, taken in a trial of the OX40 agonist ivuxolimab. These TCRs come from an adult with an advanced solid tumor such as melanoma, head and neck, liver or kidney cancer.

CDR3 loop: CASSRDRGRYEQFF. The CDR3 nucleotides are TGTGCCAGCAGCCGGGACAGGGGGCGGTATGAGCAGTTCTTC. The rearrangement uses TRBV11-1 and TRBJ2-1; the match to TRBD1 covers 12 bases. V shed 5 bases, J shed 8 bases, and the junction held 4 bases outside the gene matches. Per germline, CDR1 SGHAT and CDR2 FQDESV (reference sequence). The length of the CDR3 is 14 residues. Variable domain in full (rest from reference TRBV11-1 and TRBJ2-1): EAEVAQSPRYKITEKSQAVAFWCDPISGHATLYWYRQILGQGPELLVQFQDESVVDDSQLPKDRFSAERLKGVDSTLKIQPAELGDSAMYLCASSRDRGRYEQFFGPGTRLTVL.

The V call is TRBV2, the J call TRBJ1-1; perhaps TRBD1 as D (5 bases). Germline V gene lookup returns CDR1 SNHLY and CDR2 FYNNEI. There are 14 residues in the CDR3. Trimming cost V 3 bases and J 4 bases, with 12 bases left between them. CDR3 DNA: TGTGCCAGCAGTGAGGTGGGACTGGGCACTGAAGCTTTCTTT. Translation gives CASSEVGLGTEAFF.

The chain carries TRBV14 and TRBJ2-7; D is possibly TRBD1 or TRBD2 (5 bases each). The CDR3 runs 13 residues. The V end lost 2 bases, the J end lost 6 bases, and 11 bases lay between the germline ends. Looked up from germline, CDR1 is SGHDN and CDR2 is FVKESK. CDR3 sequence: CASSQYGAGEQYF. DNA of the CDR3: TGTGCCAGCAGCCAATACGGGGCGGGCGAGCAGTACTTC.

The chain uses TRBV5-1 and TRBJ1-4; weak D call: TRBD1 (5 bases). The CDR3 contains 17 residues. The V and J ends lost 3 bases and 0 bases respectively, with 15 bases between them. Germline CDR1 and CDR2: SGHRS and YFSETQ. This CDR3 is CASSWRGGTATNEKLFF. The CDR3 nucleotides are TGCGCCAGCAGCTGGCGGGGAGGGACCGCAACTAATGAAAAACTGTTTTTT.

A note on this clone: Other DNA sequences in this specimen translate into the identical CDR3. The chain uses TRBV30 and TRBJ2-7; D gene uncertain. The V and J ends lost 0 bases and 4 bases respectively, with 4 bases between them. The CDR3 extends over 11 amino acids. CDR1 is GTSNPN and CDR2 is SVGIG in the germline V gene (reference sequence). The CDR3 DNA reads TGTGCCTGGAGTGTACGATACGAGCAGTACTTC. Translated: CAWSVRYEQYF.

The chain joins TRBV7-9 to TRBJ2-1; 8 positions match TRBD2. Germline V gene data show CDR1 as SEHNR and CDR2 as FQNEAQ (reference sequence). The CDR3 runs 18 residues. V dropped 4 bases and J dropped 7; count of bases not matched to a gene: 18. In DNA, the CDR3 is TGTGCCAGCAGCTCGCCAAGTGGCCTACCGGGACTAGTAAATGAGCAGTTCTTC. Translated: CASSSPSGLPGLVNEQFF.

The chain carries TRBV29-1 and TRBJ2-1, with TRBD2 identical over 7 bases. Losses at the gene ends were 2 bases for V and 7 bases for J; bases not matched to a gene: 5. The CDR3 has 13 amino acids. Germline-derived CDR1 and CDR2 are SQVTM and ANQGSEA. CDR3 sequence: CSVEPSGRNEQFF. CDR3 DNA sequence: TGCAGCGTTGAACCTAGCGGAAGGAATGAGCAGTTCTTC.

The chain combines TRBV19 with TRBJ1-5, with D possibly being TRBD1 (5 bases). Germline CDR1 LNHDA, CDR2 SQIVND (reference sequence). The CDR3 spans 15 residues. Between the trimmed V and J ends, which lost 6 bases and 2 bases, there was a span of 14 bases. CDR3 amino acids: CASRPPGGGNQPQHF. CDR3 DNA: TGTGCCAGTAGACCTCCTGGGGGGGGCAATCAGCCCCAGCATTTT. The whole variable domain, remainder taken from reference TRBV19 and TRBJ1-5, is DGGITQSPKYLFRKEGQNVTLSCEQNLNHDAMYWYRQDPGQGLRLIYYSQIVNDFQKGDIAEGYSVSREKKESFPLTVTSAQKNPTAFYLCASRPPGGGNQPQHFGDGTRLSIL.

A single count supports this clone. The rearrangement joins TRBV7-6 to TRBJ2-7; 9 nucleotides line up with TRBD1. J was trimmed by 2 bases and V by 0 bases; bases with no gene match: 5. CDR3 size: 16 residues. Germline lookup yields CDR1 SGHVS and CDR2 FNYEAQ. The CDR3 region has the DNA TGTGCCAGCAGCTTAGCCCCGGGACAGGGAGCCTACGAGCAGTACTTC. Residues: CASSLAPGQGAYEQYF.

The rearrangement joins TRBV28 to TRBJ1-1; no clear D gene. The CDR3 covers 13 residues. Per the germline V gene, CDR1 is MDHEN and CDR2 is SYDVKM. V was pared by 7 bases and J by 5 bases, with 14 bases between. The CDR3 protein is CASTPDGLTEAFF. DNA for the CDR3: TGTGCCAGCACCCCGGACGGATTAACTGAAGCTTTCTTT.

The V and J genes are TRBV21-1 and TRBJ2-3; the table's D call, TRBD2, was not checked against the DNA. TRBV21-1 is a pseudogene segment. The length of the CDR3 is 19 residues. CDR3 in amino acids: CASSKVSGREVASKYTQYF. In DNA form, the CDR3 reads TGTGCCAGCAGCAAAGTGAGCGGGAGGGAGGTAGCAAGTAAGTATACGCAGTATTTT.

The chain employs TRBV18 and TRBJ2-1; the D is unclear. Deletions cut 4 bases from V and 1 base from J, with 11 bases between. The V gene's germline CDR1 is KGHSH and CDR2 LQKENI. CDR3 length: 15 amino acids. CDR3 nucleotide sequence: TGTGCCAGCTCACTCAGAACGAAGTCCTACAATGAGCAGTTCTTC. Protein product: CASSLRTKSYNEQFF.

This clone was found once. The rearrangement joins TRBV28 to TRBJ2-1; 7 positions match TRBD1. This CDR3 region has 16 residues. Germline CDR1 and CDR2: MDHEN and SYDVKM. Trimming removed 3 bases from V and 5 bases from J; junction bases left unmatched: 10. This CDR3 is CASSFSSRGSHNEQFF. CDR3 nucleotide sequence: TGTGCCAGCAGTTTTTCATCCAGGGGGTCCCACAATGAGCAGTTCTTC.

The chain joins TRBV11-2 to TRBJ1-5; possible D gene TRBD1, 5 bases. Per germline, CDR1 SGHAT and CDR2 FQNNGV. The CDR3 covers 15 residues. Trimming took 0 bases from V and 6 from J, leaving 12 bases between them. DNA for the CDR3: TGTGCCAGCAGCTTAGATTCGGGGCGCGGTCAGCCCCAGCATTTT. Protein: CASSLDSGRGQPQHF.

The rearrangement links TRBV27 to TRBJ1-1, with D tentatively TRBD1 (5 bases). Germline values: CDR1 MNHEY, CDR2 SMNVEV (reference sequence). V was trimmed by 3 bases and J by 3 bases, leaving 8 bases between them. This CDR3 has 13 amino acids. Here the CDR3 reads CASSFLQDTEAFF. CDR3 sequence (DNA): TGTGCCAGCAGTTTTCTACAGGACACTGAAGCTTTCTTT.

The rearrangement joins TRBV18 to TRBJ2-7, with 7 positions matching TRBD2. The germline V gene has CDR1 KGHSH and CDR2 LQKENI. Trimming took 2 bases from V and 3 from J; bases not matched to a gene: 4. This CDR3 is 14 amino acids long. This CDR3 is CASSPGTNYYEQYF. In nucleotides, the CDR3 is TGTGCCAGCTCACCAGGGACTAACTACTACGAGCAGTACTTC.

The V gene is TRBV7-2, the J gene TRBJ2-7, with a weak D call TRBD1 (6 bases). The CDR3 loop spans 15 amino acids. V was shortened by 3 bases and J by 0 bases, with 12 bases between the two germline ends. Germline CDR1 is SGHTA and CDR2 is FQGNSA. This CDR3 is CASSLTGHLSYEQYF. The CDR3 nucleotides are TGTGCCAGCAGCTTGACGGGACACCTCTCCTACGAGCAGTACTTC.

The chain carries TRBV27 and TRBJ2-1; unclear D gene. V gave up 3 bases and J gave up 9 bases, with 12 bases separating them. The CDR3 runs 13 residues. CDR1 is MNHEY, CDR2 SMNVEV, per germline (reference sequence). In DNA, the CDR3 is TGTGCCAGCAGTTTGAAGGGTTTGGGTGAGCAGTTCTTC. Translated, it gives CASSLKGLGEQFF.

The J gene is TRBJ2-1, the V gene TRBV2; weak D call: TRBD2 (5 bases). Germline CDR1 SNHLY, CDR2 FYNNEI. The CDR3 has 14 residues. V lost 2 bases and J lost 3, with 8 bases in between. CDR3 protein: CASSELARYNEQFF. CDR3 DNA sequence: TGTGCCAGCAGTGAATTAGCGCGCTACAATGAGCAGTTCTTC.

The gene calls are TRBV6-1 and TRBJ2-7, with 11 nucleotides matching TRBD2. The germline gives CDR1 MNHNS, CDR2 SASEGT. This CDR3 has 14 residues. Trimming removed 5 bases from V and 1 base from J; junction bases left unmatched: 1. This CDR3 reads CASSRLAGSYEQYF. CDR3 sequence (DNA): TGTGCCAGCAGTCGACTAGCGGGATCCTACGAGCAGTACTTC.

V and J are TRBV7-2 and TRBJ2-3; D not resolved. CDR3 length: 14 residues. Germline V gives CDR1 SGHTA, CDR2 FQGNSA. V was cut by 4 bases and J by 4 bases, with 12 bases left in between. The DNA of the CDR3 is TGTGCCAGCAGCTACGAAGCCACTGCAGATACGCAGTATTTT. It translates to CASSYEATADTQYF.

The chain uses TRBV6-5 and TRBJ1-2, with 11 bases aligning to TRBD1. The CDR3 consists of 15 residues. With 0 bases clipped from V and 6 bases from J, the junction kept 3 bases outside the gene matches. Germline CDR1 and CDR2: MNHEY and SVGAGI. This CDR3 is CASSYSGTGGDGYTF. The CDR3 nucleotides read TGTGCCAGCAGTTACTCCGGGACAGGGGGAGATGGCTACACCTTC.

This clone appeared a single time. The chain employs TRBV6-6 and TRBJ2-3, with D unresolved. This CDR3 spans 13 amino acids. V was trimmed by 2 bases and J by 6 bases, leaving 9 bases between them. Germline V lookup: CDR1 MNHNY, CDR2 SVGAGI (reference sequence). The CDR3 nucleotides are TGTGCCAGCAGTTACGACCAAACGGATACGCAGTATTTT. Encoded protein: CASSYDQTDTQYF.

CDR3 sequence (DNA): TGTGCCAGCAGTCCCGTCGGGGCAGCTTACAATGAGCAGTTCTTC. Encoded protein: CASSPVGAAYNEQFF. V gene TRBV28 combines with J gene TRBJ2-1; D may be TRBD1 or TRBD2 (5 bases each). Trimming pared 5 bases from V and 4 bases from J, leaving 15 bases between. Germline V lookup: CDR1 MDHEN, CDR2 SYDVKM. CDR3 length equals 15 residues.

The chain employs TRBV28 and TRBJ2-7; no definite D call. Trimming removed 10 bases from V and 2 bases from J, with 12 bases in between. The CDR3 has 12 amino acids. In germline, CDR1 is MDHEN, CDR2 SYDVKM. Here the CDR3 reads CAIGRGTYEQYF. The CDR3 bases are TGTGCCATAGGTCGTGGAACCTACGAGCAGTACTTC.

The J gene is TRBJ1-6, the V gene TRBV28; D is ambiguous. Trimming removed 3 bases from V and 13 bases from J, with 13 bases in between. The CDR3 is 13 amino acids. The germline V gene has CDR1 MDHEN and CDR2 SYDVKM. The CDR3 protein is CASSFPRPSPLHF. Here the CDR3 DNA reads TGTGCCAGCAGTTTCCCCCGACCTTCTCCCCTCCACTTT. The entire variable domain, with the rest obtained from reference TRBV28 and TRBJ1-6, is as follows: DVKVTQSSRYLVKRTGEKVFLECVQDMDHENMFWYRQDPGLGLRLIYFSYDVKMKEKGDIPEGYSVSREKKERFSLILESASTNQTSMYLCASSFPRPSPLHFGNGTRLTVT.

Only one count was recorded for this clone. The chain employs TRBV6-5 and TRBJ2-7; no definite D call. V gave up 2 bases and J gave up 2 bases, with 16 bases separating them. This CDR3 comprises 16 residues. Per the germline V gene, CDR1 is MNHEY and CDR2 is SVGAGI. The DNA of the CDR3 is TGTGCCAGCAGTTACACTTCCGTACGACCCGCCTACGAGCAGTACTTC. Translation: CASSYTSVRPAYEQYF.

Here the CDR3 reads CASSLGGRQPQHF. The CDR3, as DNA: TGTGCCAGCAGCTTAGGGGGGCGACAGCCCCAGCATTTT. The chain combines TRBV7-2 with TRBJ1-5, with TRBD1 as a possible D gene (6 bases). V was shortened by 1 base and J by 7 bases, with 8 bases between the two germline ends. The CDR3 has 13 amino acids. The germline gives CDR1 SGHTA, CDR2 FQGNSA. The whole variable domain, filled in from reference TRBV7-2 and TRBJ1-5, reads GAGVSQSPSNKVTEKGKDVELRCDPISGHTALYWYRQSLGQGLEFLIYFQGNSAPDKSGLPSDRFSAERTGGSVSTLTIQRTQQEDSAVYLCASSLGGRQPQHFGDGTRLSIL.